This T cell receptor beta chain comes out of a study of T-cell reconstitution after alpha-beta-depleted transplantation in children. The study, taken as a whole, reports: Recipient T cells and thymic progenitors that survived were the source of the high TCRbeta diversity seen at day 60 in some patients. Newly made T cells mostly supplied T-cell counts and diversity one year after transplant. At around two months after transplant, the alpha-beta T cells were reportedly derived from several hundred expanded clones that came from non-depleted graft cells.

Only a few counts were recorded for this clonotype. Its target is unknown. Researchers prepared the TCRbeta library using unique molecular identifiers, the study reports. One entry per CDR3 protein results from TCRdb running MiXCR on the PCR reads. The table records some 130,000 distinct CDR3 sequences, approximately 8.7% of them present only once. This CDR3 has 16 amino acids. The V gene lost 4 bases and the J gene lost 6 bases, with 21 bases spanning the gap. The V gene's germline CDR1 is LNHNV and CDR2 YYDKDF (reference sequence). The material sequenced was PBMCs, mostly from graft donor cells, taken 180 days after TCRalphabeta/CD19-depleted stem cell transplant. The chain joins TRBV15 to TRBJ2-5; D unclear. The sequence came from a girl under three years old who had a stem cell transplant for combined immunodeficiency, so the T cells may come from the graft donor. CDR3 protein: CATSTTRTGDGKTQYF. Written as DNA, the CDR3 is TGTGCCACCAGCACCACCCGGACGGGCGACGGAAAGACCCAGTACTTC.